This T cell receptor (beta chain) was captured in a study of shared clonotypes between healthy human individuals. Every subset's genomic DNA went evenly onto several immunoSEQ plates. Only in-frame clones appear in the TCRdb table, and some are missing; sequencing was by immunoSEQ multiplex PCR. Seen here are some 900,000 clones, approximately 76% observed once, and the top ten hold over 1.3%. The CDR3 is 15 residues long. Findings and limits, study-wide: Rarefaction demonstrated incomplete sorted-subset sequencing despite large depth. With several donors compared, 4% to 5% of naive CD4 clonotypes were shared.

Donors comprised healthy HIV-negative adults lacking recent acute infections or vaccinations. This clone was seen a single time. The antigen is not known. The sequencing sample was made of memory CD4+ T cells sorted from blood. The sample's subset: CD45RA-negative fraction. This TCR came from a man between 18 and 35 years old in good health. The chain links TRBV21-1 to TRBJ1-3; the table's D call of TRBD1 was not tested on the DNA. TRBV21-1 is shown as a pseudogene. CDR3 region: CASSKLQVSGNTIYF. In DNA, the CDR3 is TGTGCCAGCAGCAAATTACAGGTCTCTGGAAACACCATATATTTT.